This TCR beta chain was sequenced during a study of early T cells in non-severe SARS-CoV-2 infection. Looking at the study overall: The input, bulk RNA from unsorted whole blood, was sequenced, and chains were unpaired.

Only a few counts were recorded for this clonotype. Its cognate antigen is unknown. The junction had 7 bases not matched to a gene; V was cut back by 5 bases and J by 6 bases. From germline, CDR1 is DFQATT and CDR2 SNEGSKA (reference sequence). There are 12 residues in the CDR3. Individual cDNA molecules carried attached unique molecular identifiers. TCRdb fed the 5' RACE reads into MiXCR, producing one record per CDR3 protein. The sample carries fewer than 80,000 distinct CDR3 sequences, 9.5% recorded once. Regarding the study as a whole: Missing private and CD4 specificities, VDJdb matching favored anti-spike CD8 responses.

The source is an adult who was a healthcare worker with PCR-confirmed SARS-CoV-2 infection or an uninfected control (not recorded which). V and J are TRBV20-1 and TRBJ2-7, with TRBD2 matching 7 bases. What was sequenced was whole blood. The chain's CDR3 is CSALGGFPEQYF. For the CDR3, the DNA is TGCAGTGCTTTGGGGGGGTTTCCCGAGCAGTACTTC.